The 6 T cell receptor beta chains below all came from one sample that was sequenced in a study of vaccination and CD4 T cells after COVID-19. The assay that was used to sequence DNA from cultured CD4+ T cells was the Oncomine TCR Beta short-read assay. One entry per CDR3 protein results from TCRdb running MiXCR on the PCR reads. The table lists 10,000 to 15,000 distinct CDR3 sequences, 25% to 35% of them singletons, with about a third in the top ten. The treatment is: roughly 11-day PBMC culture with coronavirus spike peptide pools or control peptides (ViraFEST assay). Their antigens remain unidentified. The sample here was CD4+ T cells from blood, cultured in vitro, taken before SARS-CoV-2 vaccination. Receptors were obtained from a human donor who received a COVID-19 vaccine.

The rearrangement joins TRBV27 to TRBJ2-6; D not certain. The CDR3 runs 13 residues. The germline CDR1 and CDR2 sequences are MNHEY and SMNVEV (reference sequence). V lost 6 bases to trimming and J lost 1 base, with 4 bases between them. This chain's CDR3 is CASRTSGANVLTF. CDR3 in DNA: TGTGCCAGCAGGACTTCTGGGGCCAACGTCCTGACTTTC.

This clonotype was picked up a small number of times. The V call is TRBV20-1, the J call TRBJ2-2; a weak D match, TRBD1 (5 bases). This CDR3 contains 13 residues. The germline V gene encodes CDR1 DFQATT and CDR2 SNEGSKA (reference sequence). V was clipped by 3 bases and J by 3 bases, with 8 bases between them. The CDR3, as DNA: TGCAGTGCTAGGGACATATACACCGGGGAGCTGTTTTTT. Translating it yields CSARDIYTGELFF.

The gene calls are TRBV12-3 or TRBV12-4 and TRBJ2-3; no reliable D call. With 8 bases removed from V and 6 bases from J, the gap between germline ends came to 9 bases. CDR3 length: 11 amino acids. CDR3 residues: CASVNPDTQYF. CDR3 DNA: TGTGCCAGCGTAAACCCGGATACGCAGTATTTT.

The CDR3 loop is CASMEGAGTGGSEAFF. DNA for the CDR3: TGTGCCAGCATGGAAGGGGCCGGGACAGGGGGTTCTGAAGCTTTCTTT. The rearrangement joins TRBV6-1 to TRBJ1-1; TRBD1 matches 11 bases. The CDR3 covers 16 residues. Trimming removed 7 bases from V and 6 bases from J; junction bases left unmatched: 13. In germline, CDR1 is MNHNS, CDR2 SASEGT.

This clonotype was counted a few times. The chain carries TRBV2 and TRBJ1-5; the match to TRBD1 covers 9 bases. The CDR3 is 16 residues long. In germline, CDR1 is SNHLY, CDR2 FYNNEI. V lost 6 bases, J lost 0 bases, and 6 bases stayed unmatched. In nucleotides, the CDR3 is TGTGCCAGCAGCCGGGACAGGGTGGGTAGCAATCAGCCCCAGCATTTT. Encoded protein: CASSRDRVGSNQPQHF.

In its sample, this clonotype was seen a few times. The chain is built from TRBV30 and TRBJ1-1; D is uncertain. CDR1 and CDR2 (germline): GTSNPN, SVGIG (reference sequence). Trimming stripped 0 bases from V and 2 bases from J, with 10 bases between. The CDR3 contains 14 residues. CDR3 nucleotides: TGTGCCTGGAGTGTACCTTGGTCCAACACTGAAGCTTTCTTT. Encoded protein: CAWSVPWSNTEAFF.